This T cell receptor beta chain was retrieved from a study of technical replicates of blood from several donors. This CDR3 is built from 16 residues. The V segment lost 2 bases and the J segment 6 bases; nucleotides outside the gene matches: 12. Germline V gene data show CDR1 as SGHDT and CDR2 as YYEEEE. Sequencing was performed with immunoSEQ multiplex PCR; in TCRdb, only in-frame clones are kept and a portion is missing. The table shows tens of thousands of clones, with roughly nine tenths occurring only once. The sample comprised T cells isolated from PBMCs. This chain connects TRBV5-6 to TRBJ2-7, with 9 bases lining up with TRBD1. The source of this sequence is a human donor in good health. The CDR3, as DNA: TGTGCCAGCAGCTTAAAACCAGGGACAGGGTCGGGCGAGCAGTACTTC. As protein: CASSLKPGTGSGEQYF.